This T cell receptor beta chain derives from a study of vaccination and CD4 T cells after COVID-19 (dated by TCRdb to between 2022 and 2023). In the study overall: Every convalescent patient had a positive nasal swab PCR test for SARS-CoV-2, with mild disease in 8 to 10 patients and severe disease in one. The convalescent cohort comprised six males and four females, including two Hispanic individuals, seven Caucasians, two Asians and one multiracial person. Each participant got two doses of either the Pfizer-BioNTech BNT162b2 vaccine (n=8) or the Moderna mRNA-1273 vaccine (n=2). Post-COVID blood samples were collected from convalescent patients a median of around 96 days after diagnosis, with a range of about 35 to 170 days. Post-vaccine blood samples were obtained a median of around 67 days after the second vaccine dose, with a range of roughly 14 to 241 days. Culture stimuli were overlapping spike peptide pools from SARS-CoV-2 and from the common cold coronaviruses HCoV-NL63, HCoV-OC43 and HCoV-229E. Control cultures used a CEFX viral epitope pool as positive control, an HIV-1 Nef peptide pool as negative control, or no peptide. In 10 COVID-19 convalescent patients and a handful of infection-naive healthy vaccine recipients, researchers compared the spike-specific CD4+ TCR repertoire from before mRNA vaccination with the repertoire from after. General findings and caveats noted by the study authors: An increase in the median number of SARS-CoV-2-reactive clonotypes from approximately 20 after infection to some 40 after vaccination was observed, but the change was not found to be significant. Nearly all vaccine-specific clones in convalescent patients (304 of 307) were mono-reactive for SARS-CoV-2 spike rather than cross-reactive with common cold coronaviruses. Among the post-vaccine SARS-CoV-2-reactive clones in convalescent patients, a median around 85% showed up only after vaccination, which suggests vaccine-specific priming. Relatively few convalescent patients were included in the study, and early timepoints after natural infection were not analyzed.

This specimen's treatment or condition label, per the study, means: roughly 10-day PBMC culture with coronavirus spike peptide pools or control peptides (ViraFEST assay). The study used the ViraFEST assay, which expanded antigen-specific T cells with peptide pools and then identified expanded clonotypes by TCR sequencing. The convalescent patients' positive SARS-CoV-2 PCR tests fell between March and December 2020, which was before the Alpha, Beta and Delta variants emerged in the United States. Each well held more than 1.5 million PBMCs cultured in IMDM containing approximately 5% human AB serum and about 10 IU/ml IL-2, with approximately 9.2 ug/ml peptide pools added. On days 3 and 7, half of the culture medium was replaced with fresh IL-2-containing medium. After approximately 11 days of culture, CD4+ T cells were isolated by negative selection with the EasySep CD4+ T cell isolation kit. PBMCs were separated from whole blood using Ficoll-Paque Plus gradient centrifugation and then either used fresh or cryopreserved at -140C. In general, triplicate wells were set up for every culture condition.

Receptor amplification or capture employed PCR. At the Johns Hopkins FTIC core, DNA from the cultured CD4+ T cells underwent TCR sequencing with the Oncomine TCR Beta short-read assay. Genomic DNA was extracted from the cultured CD4+ T cells with the QIAamp micro DNA kit. Oncomine TCR Beta libraries from cultured CD4+ T cells were pooled with unique dual indexes and sequenced on an Illumina iSeq 100. Concerning the study's data processing: Non-productive sequences were removed, and CDR3s that did not start with C, did not end with F or W, or were shorter than 7 amino acids were discarded. The MANAFEST web application was used to identify antigen-specific clonotypes by comparing peptide-stimulated wells against reference wells and other culture wells. Positive clones required FDR below 0.05, an odds ratio above 5, and productive frequency above 0.1% in at least two of three replicate wells. A clonotype was classed as cross-reactive if the clonotype showed significant expansion both in SARS-CoV-2 spike wells and in at least one common cold coronavirus spike condition. Levenshtein distances (stringdist) and unrooted phylogenetic trees (ape) in R version 3.6.1 were used to assess CDR3 homology. TCRdb trimmed public reads at Q25 via fastp, called clones via MiXCR and kept in-frame beta chains. Rows are combined by CDR3 protein, so each entry shows the most common genes and DNA. TCRdb's processing, not the authors', yielded these V and J calls. The sample table lists roughly 13,000 distinct CDR3 sequences, roughly 58% of them with a count of one. Of the sample, roughly 8% falls within the top ten clones.

From a lookup of the germline V gene, CDR1 and CDR2 are MNHEY and SVGEGT. The CDR3 goes from the cysteine to the phenylalanine over 15 residues. The DNA shown is the 45-base CDR3, in frame from base 1. Trimming costs V 5 bases and J 9 bases, and their ends lie 17 bases apart. Details on this clonotype: It lacks a known antigen. Base-call qualities are not available, and no considerably larger clone is one nucleotide away.

The V gene is TRBV6-2 or TRBV6-3 and the J gene is TRBJ1-6, and perhaps TRBD1 as D gene, on 6 matching bases. The receptor was derived from a human donor who had recovered from COVID-19. The sequenced sample was CD4+ T cells from blood, cultured in vitro, obtained before SARS-CoV-2 vaccination. The CDR3 protein: CASSGLAGAISPLHF. Here is the DNA: TGTGCCAGCAGTGGCCTGGCAGGGGCGATTTCACCCCTCCACTTT.